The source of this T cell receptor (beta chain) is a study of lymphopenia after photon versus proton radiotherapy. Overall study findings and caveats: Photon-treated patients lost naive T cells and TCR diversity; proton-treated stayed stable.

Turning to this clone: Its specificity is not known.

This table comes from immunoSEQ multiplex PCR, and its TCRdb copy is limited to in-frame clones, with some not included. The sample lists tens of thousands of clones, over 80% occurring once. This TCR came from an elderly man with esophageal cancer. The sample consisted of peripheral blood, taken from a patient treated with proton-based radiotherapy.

The CDR3: CASSPRDRDHEQYF. In nucleotides, the CDR3 is TGCGCCAGCAGCCCCCGGGACAGGGACCACGAGCAGTACTTC. V is TRBV4-3 and J is TRBJ2-7; 9 nucleotides align to TRBD1. The CDR3 totals 14 residues. V lost 4 bases and J lost 5; bases outside the gene matches: 6. From germline, CDR1 is LGHNA and CDR2 YSLEER.